Shown below are 29 T cell receptor beta chains from a single sample sequenced in a study of cytomegalovirus exposure and HLA in healthy donors. PCR primers comprised 60 Vbeta and 13 Jbeta primers. This table comes from immunoSEQ multiplex PCR, and its TCRdb copy is limited to in-frame clones, with some not included. The sample holds 60,000 or so clones. The sample taken for sequencing was PBMCs. These receptors came from a man in his forties or fifties in good health and CMV-seropositive.

The chain uses TRBV2 and TRBJ2-5, with 9 positions matching TRBD2. CDR3 length equals 14 residues. Germline values: CDR1 SNHLY, CDR2 FYNNEI. V dropped 7 bases and J dropped 5; count of bases not matched to a gene: 8. This CDR3 is CASNSLAGRETQYF. The DNA for the CDR3 is TGTGCCAGCAACAGTCTAGCGGGACGTGAGACCCAGTACTTC.

The chain uses TRBV9 and TRBJ2-6, with 9 bases aligning to TRBD1. CDR1 is SGDLS and CDR2 is YYNGEE in the germline V gene. The CDR3 contains 19 residues. The junction had 10 bases not matched to a gene; V was cut back by 3 bases and J by 0 bases. CDR3 sequence reads: CASSELTGTGSSGANVLTF. The CDR3 nucleotides are TGTGCCAGCAGCGAACTAACCGGGACAGGGAGCTCTGGGGCCAACGTCCTGACTTTC.

The chain employs TRBV7-2 and TRBJ2-7; 14 nucleotides match TRBD2. CDR3 length: 18 amino acids. The germline CDR1 and CDR2 sequences are SGHTA and FQGNSA. Trimming cost V 5 bases and J 1 base; bases outside gene matches: 10. The CDR3 is CASSGGLAGVTLSYEQYF. CDR3 coding DNA: TGTGCCAGCAGCGGGGGACTAGCGGGGGTTACCCTTTCCTACGAGCAGTACTTC.

The rearrangement uses TRBV18 and TRBJ2-7; 7 bases fit TRBD1. CDR3 size: 13 residues. V lost 4 bases and J lost 1; bases outside the gene matches: 1. Germline loops: CDR1 KGHSH, CDR2 LQKENI. The CDR3 here is CASSQGQSYEQYF. The CDR3 bases are TGTGCCAGCTCACAGGGACAGTCCTACGAGCAGTACTTC.

CDR3: CASSLTSGIKSGELFF. The CDR3 region has the DNA TGCGCCAGCAGCTTGACTAGCGGGATAAAGAGCGGGGAGCTGTTTTTT. The gene calls are TRBV5-1 and TRBJ2-2; TRBD2 matches 10 bases. CDR1 and CDR2 (germline): SGHRS, YFSETQ. The CDR3 extends over 16 amino acids. The V and J ends lost 1 base and 7 bases, in that order; junction bases with no gene match: 7.

V is TRBV9 and J is TRBJ2-5; D may be TRBD2 (7 bases). The V gene lost 1 base and the J gene lost 6 bases, with 10 bases spanning the gap. The CDR3 loop spans 13 amino acids. CDR1 and CDR2 from the germline V gene are SGDLS and YYNGEE. The CDR3 bases are TGTGCCAGCAGCGTAAGCGGGACACAGACCCAGTACTTC. Translation: CASSVSGTQTQYF.

The V gene is TRBV7-2, the J gene TRBJ2-7, with 15 nucleotides matching TRBD2. V lost 5 bases and J lost 7; bases outside the gene matches: 6. The germline V gene encodes CDR1 SGHTA and CDR2 FQGNSA. The CDR3 runs to 15 residues. CDR3 in DNA: TGTGCCAGCAGCCCGGCGGGACTAGCGGGAGGAGAGCAGTACTTC. This codes for CASSPAGLAGGEQYF.

The chain joins TRBV7-3 to TRBJ2-7; D gene uncertain. CDR1 SGHTA and CDR2 FQGTGA come from the germline V gene. The V end lost 3 bases, the J end lost 6 bases, and 12 bases lay between the germline ends. The CDR3 runs to 13 residues. The CDR3 sequence: CASSLFSGVEQYF. Written as DNA, the CDR3 is TGTGCCAGCAGCTTGTTTTCGGGTGTCGAGCAGTACTTC.

The chain couples TRBV2 to TRBJ2-7; D is unclear. The CDR3 is made up of 14 amino acids. Germline values: CDR1 SNHLY, CDR2 FYNNEI. V was cut by 3 bases and J by 3 bases, with 12 bases left in between. This CDR3 reads CASSDTAGVYEQYF. The CDR3 DNA sequence: TGTGCCAGCAGTGATACCGCCGGAGTCTACGAGCAGTACTTC.

J is TRBJ1-5 and V is TRBV28; 9 nucleotides agree with TRBD1. V trimming: 0 bases; J trimming: 7 bases; junction bases outside the gene matches: 4. Germline CDR1 is MDHEN and CDR2 is SYDVKM. CDR3 size: 15 residues. DNA for the CDR3: TGTGCCAGCAGTTTATGGGGACAGGGCCTCCAGCCCCAGCATTTT. This encodes CASSLWGQGLQPQHF.

The chain links TRBV6-1 to TRBJ2-5; D is perhaps TRBD2 (6 bases). V shed 6 bases and J shed 7 bases, with 15 bases lying between them. Germline V gives CDR1 MNHNS, CDR2 SASEGT. This CDR3 region has 13 residues. CDR3 nucleotides: TGTGCCAGCAGCCGGGGGACCCCCGGGACCCAGTACTTC. Amino acids: CASSRGTPGTQYF.

The chain has TRBV27 and TRBJ1-1; D is ambiguous. Germline CDR1 and CDR2: MNHEY and SMNVEV (reference sequence). Between the trimmed V and J ends, which lost 0 bases and 8 bases, there was a span of 13 bases. This CDR3 contains 14 residues. CDR3 DNA: TGTGCCAGCAGTTTATCGAGCGGAGGTGTGGAAGCTTTCTTT. Protein product: CASSLSSGGVEAFF.

As concerns this clone: A junction end diverges from the germline sequence, so it may reflect a read error. This sequence joins TRBV9 and TRBJ2-7; the match to TRBD1 covers 9 bases. CDR1 and CDR2 from the germline V gene are SGDLS and YYNGEE. CDR3 length: 12 amino acids. The CDR3 loop reads CASEGQGAYLSF. The CDR3 bases are TGTGCCAGCGAGGGACAGGGAGCCTATCTTAGCTTC.

V usage is TRBV19 and J usage is TRBJ2-7; 7 bases map to TRBD1. CDR1 and CDR2 (germline): LNHDA, SQIVND (reference sequence). The V gene end was trimmed by 10 bases and the J gene end by 4 bases; junction bases not matched to a gene: 10. The CDR3 length is 13 residues. Here the CDR3 DNA reads TGTGCCACAATAGGGGGCTTAGGGTACGAGCAGTACTTC. Residues: CATIGGLGYEQYF.

The chain has TRBV12-5 and TRBJ1-1, with 10 nucleotides matching TRBD1. V lost 4 bases and J lost 1; bases outside the gene matches: 6. The germline gives CDR1 LGHNT, CDR2 FRNRAP. The CDR3 is 16 amino acids. The CDR3 DNA reads as TGTGCTAGTGGTTCCAGACAGGGGGCAGGGAACACTGAAGCTTTCTTT. Encoded protein: CASGSRQGAGNTEAFF.

The chain uses TRBV13 and TRBJ2-1; 9 bases fit TRBD1. The germline gives CDR1 PRHDT, CDR2 FYEKMQ (reference sequence). Trimming at V came to 0 bases and at J to 5 bases, leaving 8 bases not matched to a gene. The CDR3 consists of 17 residues. Here the CDR3 reads CASSLGRGQGNDNEQFF. The CDR3, as DNA: TGTGCCAGCAGCTTAGGCCGGGGACAGGGAAACGACAATGAGCAGTTCTTC.

The J gene is TRBJ1-5, the V gene TRBV4-1; tentatively, D is TRBD1 (6 bases). The V end lost 1 base, the J end lost 5 bases, and 15 bases lay between the germline ends. The CDR3 spans 16 residues. Germline V gene data show CDR1 as MGHRA and CDR2 as YSYEKL. The CDR3 protein is CASSQGPGVEDQPQHF. The CDR3 DNA follows: TGCGCCAGCAGCCAAGGCCCAGGGGTAGAGGATCAGCCCCAGCATTTT.

The chain joins TRBV7-6 to TRBJ1-4, with D maybe TRBD1 (6 bases). This CDR3 is built from 16 residues. V shed 3 bases and J shed 7 bases, with 18 bases lying between them. In germline, CDR1 is SGHVS, CDR2 FNYEAQ. The CDR3 DNA reads TGTGCCAGCAGCTTCAGCCCGGACAGTACCGTTGAAAAACTGTTTTTT. Translation: CASSFSPDSTVEKLFF. Combining the CDR3 with reference TRBV7-6 and TRBJ1-4 gives the whole variable domain GAGVSQSPRYKVTKRGQDVALRCDPISGHVSLYWYRQALGQGPEFLTYFNYEAQQDKSGLPNDRFSAERPEGSISTLTIQRTEQRDSAMYRCASSFSPDSTVEKLFFGSGTQLSVL.

The V call is TRBV6-5, the J call TRBJ1-3, with D possibly TRBD1 on 5 matching bases. The CDR3 length is 15 residues. V gave up 5 bases and J gave up 0 bases, with 11 bases separating them. Germline V gene data show CDR1 as MNHEY and CDR2 as SVGAGI. DNA of the CDR3: TGTGCCAGCAGTAGACAGATCGACTCTGGAAACACCATATATTTT. The encoded protein is CASSRQIDSGNTIYF.

This chain connects TRBV18 to TRBJ1-2, with 12 bases aligning to TRBD1. With 6 bases clipped from V and 7 bases from J, the junction kept 9 bases outside the gene matches. Germline V gene sequence: CDR1 KGHSH, CDR2 LQKENI. The CDR3 runs 15 residues. The CDR3 reads CASSRDRGLLVGYTF. In DNA form, the CDR3 reads TGTGCCAGCTCCCGGGACAGGGGGCTTTTGGTTGGCTACACCTTC. Combining the CDR3 with reference TRBV18 and TRBJ1-2 gives the whole variable domain NAGVMQNPRHLVRRRGQEARLRCSPMKGHSHVYWYRQLPEEGLKFMVYLQKENIIDESGMPKERFSAEFPKEGPSILRIQQVVRGDSAAYFCASSRDRGLLVGYTFGSGTRLTVV.

The CDR3 region has the DNA TGTGCCAGCTCGCGTTCGGGGGGACGCCTATATGGCTACACCTTC. Protein sequence: CASSRSGGRLYGYTF. The chain is built from TRBV27 and TRBJ1-2; maybe TRBD1 (5 bases). CDR1 MNHEY and CDR2 SMNVEV come from the germline V gene (reference sequence). This CDR3 contains 15 residues. V gave up 8 bases and J gave up 5 bases, with 21 bases separating them.

The chain uses TRBV4-3 and TRBJ2-5; TRBD2 agrees at 8 bases. Germline V gives CDR1 LGHNA, CDR2 YSLEER. The CDR3 runs 12 residues. The J segment lost 5 bases and the V segment lost 4 bases, leaving 0 bases of the junction unmatched. The CDR3 nucleotides are TGCGCCAGCAGCCCGGGGGGGGAGACCCAGTACTTC. This gives the protein CASSPGGETQYF.

V is TRBV19 and J is TRBJ2-7; 10 bases line up with TRBD1. The V gene's germline CDR1 is LNHDA and CDR2 SQIVND (reference sequence). The CDR3 covers 15 residues. V was clipped by 5 bases and J by 0 bases; unmatched bases: 4. The CDR3 region has the DNA TGTGCCAGTAGTGTGGGACAGGGGCTCTCCTACGAGCAGTACTTC. Amino acid sequence: CASSVGQGLSYEQYF.

The rearrangement links TRBV7-9 to TRBJ2-1; TRBD1 agrees at 8 bases. Losses at the gene ends were 5 bases for V and 5 bases for J; bases not matched to a gene: 8. CDR3 length equals 15 residues. Germline CDR1 is SEHNR and CDR2 is FQNEAQ (reference sequence). The CDR3 reads CASSLDGTGHNEQFF. As DNA, the CDR3 is TGTGCCAGCAGCCTAGACGGGACAGGCCACAATGAGCAGTTCTTC.

This chain uses TRBV4-3 with TRBJ2-6, with 7 bases fitting TRBD1. J lost 2 bases, V lost 0 bases, and 1 base had no gene match. The germline CDR1 and CDR2 sequences are LGHNA and YSLEER. The CDR3 has 16 amino acids. This CDR3 reads CASSQDQGAGANVLTF. In nucleotides, the CDR3 is TGCGCCAGCAGCCAAGATCAGGGGGCTGGGGCCAACGTCCTGACTTTC.

The gene calls are TRBV6-5 and TRBJ2-2; a possible D gene is TRBD1 (6 bases). Trimming shortened V by 7 bases and J by 1 base, and 10 bases separated the two germline ends. Germline V gene data show CDR1 as MNHEY and CDR2 as SVGAGI. This CDR3 has 14 amino acids. For the CDR3, the DNA is TGTGCCAGCAACAGGGACGGGAACACCGGGGAGCTGTTTTTT. Amino acid sequence: CASNRDGNTGELFF.

J is TRBJ1-3 and V is TRBV7-2; the match to TRBD1 covers 7 bases. This CDR3 is 14 amino acids long. Trimming removed 1 base from V and 4 bases from J; junction bases left unmatched: 1. The V gene's germline CDR1 is SGHTA and CDR2 FQGNSA. Here the CDR3 reads CASSLGDRGNTIYF. DNA for the CDR3: TGTGCCAGCAGCTTAGGGGACAGAGGAAACACCATATATTTT.

The chain recombines TRBV6-7 with TRBJ2-7; 14 nucleotides align to TRBD2. TRBV6-7 is annotated as an ORF whose role is uncertain. This CDR3 is built from 17 residues. The V segment lost 2 bases and the J segment 4 bases; nucleotides outside the gene matches: 7. CDR3 sequence (DNA): TGTGCCAGCAGTTACCCCTATCGGACTAGCGGGAGGTACGAGCAGTACTTC. Protein sequence: CASSYPYRTSGRYEQYF.

This chain connects TRBV29-1 to TRBJ1-2, with a tentative D call TRBD1 (5 bases). The V gene lost 1 base and the J gene lost 8 bases, with 17 bases spanning the gap. Per the germline V gene, CDR1 is SQVTM and CDR2 is ANQGSEA. The length of the CDR3 is 14 residues. The chain's CDR3 is CSVEVGQGLRGYTF. The DNA for the CDR3 is TGCAGCGTTGAAGTTGGGCAGGGACTAAGGGGCTACACCTTC.